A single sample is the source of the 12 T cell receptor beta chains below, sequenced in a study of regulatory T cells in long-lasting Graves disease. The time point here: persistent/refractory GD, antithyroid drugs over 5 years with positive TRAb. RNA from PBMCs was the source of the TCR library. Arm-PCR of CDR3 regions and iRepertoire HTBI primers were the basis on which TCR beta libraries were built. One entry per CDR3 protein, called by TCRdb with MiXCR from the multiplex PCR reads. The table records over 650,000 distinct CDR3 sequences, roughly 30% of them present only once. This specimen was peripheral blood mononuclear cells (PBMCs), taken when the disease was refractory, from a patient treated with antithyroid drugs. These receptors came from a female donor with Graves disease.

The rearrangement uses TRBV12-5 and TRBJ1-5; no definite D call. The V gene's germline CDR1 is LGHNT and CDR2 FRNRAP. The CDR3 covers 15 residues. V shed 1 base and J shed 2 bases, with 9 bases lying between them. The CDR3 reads CASGLGSGRNQPQHF. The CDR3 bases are TGTGCTAGTGGTTTGGGATCTGGACGCAATCAGCCCCAGCATTTT.

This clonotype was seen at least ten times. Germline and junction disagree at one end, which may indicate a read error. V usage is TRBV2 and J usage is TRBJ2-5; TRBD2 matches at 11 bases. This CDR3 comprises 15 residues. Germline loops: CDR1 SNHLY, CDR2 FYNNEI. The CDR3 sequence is CASREGTSGQETQYF. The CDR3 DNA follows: TGTGCCAGCAGAGAAGGGACTAGCGGCCAAGAGACCCAGTACTTC. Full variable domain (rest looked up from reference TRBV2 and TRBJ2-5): EPEVTQTPSHQVTQMGQEVILRCVPISNHLYFYWYRQILGQKVEFLVSFYNNEISEKSEIFDDQFSVERPDGSNFTLKIRSTKLEDSAMYFCASREGTSGQETQYFGPGTRLLVL.

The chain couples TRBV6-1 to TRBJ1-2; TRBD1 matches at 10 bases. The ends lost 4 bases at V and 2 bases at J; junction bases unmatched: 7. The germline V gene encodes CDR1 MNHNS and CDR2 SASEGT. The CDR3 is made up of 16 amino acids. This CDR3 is CASSVTGTGVNYGYTF. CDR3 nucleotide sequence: TGTGCCAGCAGTGTTACTGGGACAGGGGTAAACTATGGCTACACCTTC.

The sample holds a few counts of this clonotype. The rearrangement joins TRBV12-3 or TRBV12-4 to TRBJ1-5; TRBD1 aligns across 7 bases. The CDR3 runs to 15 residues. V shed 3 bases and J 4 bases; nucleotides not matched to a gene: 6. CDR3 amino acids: CASSLRQGMNQPQHF. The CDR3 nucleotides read TGTGCCAGCAGTTTGCGACAGGGAATGAATCAGCCCCAGCATTTT.

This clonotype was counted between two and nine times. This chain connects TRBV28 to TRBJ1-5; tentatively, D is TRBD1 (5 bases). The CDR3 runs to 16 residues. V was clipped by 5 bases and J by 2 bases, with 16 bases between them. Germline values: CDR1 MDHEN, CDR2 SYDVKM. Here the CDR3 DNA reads TGTGCCAGCAGTCCGCACCGGGGCTCTGGCAATCAGCCCCAGCATTTT. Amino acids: CASSPHRGSGNQPQHF.

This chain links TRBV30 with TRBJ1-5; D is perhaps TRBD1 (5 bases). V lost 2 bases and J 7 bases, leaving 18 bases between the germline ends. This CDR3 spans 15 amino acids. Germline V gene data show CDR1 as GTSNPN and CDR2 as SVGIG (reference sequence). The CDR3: CAWSTRHSGRQPQHF. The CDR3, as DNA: TGTGCCTGGAGTACCCGTCACTCGGGACGGCAGCCCCAGCATTTT.

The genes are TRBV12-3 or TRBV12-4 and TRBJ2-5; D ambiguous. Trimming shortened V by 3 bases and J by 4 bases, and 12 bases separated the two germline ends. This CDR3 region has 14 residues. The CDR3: CASSFGTKGETQYF. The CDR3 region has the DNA TGTGCCAGCAGTTTTGGCACAAAGGGAGAGACCCAGTACTTC.

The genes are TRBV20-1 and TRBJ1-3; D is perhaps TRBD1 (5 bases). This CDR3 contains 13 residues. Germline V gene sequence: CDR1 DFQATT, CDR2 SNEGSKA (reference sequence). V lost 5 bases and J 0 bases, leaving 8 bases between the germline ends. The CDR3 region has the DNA TGCAGTGCTCTAGACAGCTCTGGAAACACCATATATTTT. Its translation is CSALDSSGNTIYF.

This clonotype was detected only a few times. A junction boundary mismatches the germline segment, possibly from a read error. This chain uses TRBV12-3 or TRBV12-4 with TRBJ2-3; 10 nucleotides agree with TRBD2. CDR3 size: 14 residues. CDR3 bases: TGTGCCAGCAGTCTAGCGGGAGTCACAGATACGCAGTATTTT. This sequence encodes CASSLAGVTDTQYF.

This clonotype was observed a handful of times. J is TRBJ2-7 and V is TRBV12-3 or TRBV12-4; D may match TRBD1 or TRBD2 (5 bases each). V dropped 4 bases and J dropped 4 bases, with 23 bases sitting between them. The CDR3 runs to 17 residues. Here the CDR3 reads CASSWGWERYLPYEQYF. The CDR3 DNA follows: TGTGCCAGCAGTTGGGGGTGGGAGCGGTATCTCCCGTACGAGCAGTACTTC.

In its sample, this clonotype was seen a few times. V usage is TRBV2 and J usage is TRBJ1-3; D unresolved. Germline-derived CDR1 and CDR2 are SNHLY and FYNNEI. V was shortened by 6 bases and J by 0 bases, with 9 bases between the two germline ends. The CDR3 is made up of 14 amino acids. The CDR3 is CASSPRPSGNTIYF. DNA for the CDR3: TGTGCCAGCAGCCCCCGCCCCTCTGGAAACACCATATATTTT.

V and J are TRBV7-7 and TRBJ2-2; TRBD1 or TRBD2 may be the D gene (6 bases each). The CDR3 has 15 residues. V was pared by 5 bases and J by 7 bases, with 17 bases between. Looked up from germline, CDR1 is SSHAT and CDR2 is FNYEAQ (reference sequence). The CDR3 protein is CASSPTPGAGGELFF. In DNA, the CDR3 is TGTGCCAGCAGCCCAACCCCGGGGGCGGGCGGGGAGCTGTTTTTT.